This T cell receptor beta chain was profiled in a study of PD-L1 blockade in urothelial cancer. Background on the study: About 85% of the roughly 29 patients were men whose urothelial cancer was bladder-origin. Analyzed time points were 3 weeks (second dose) and 6 weeks after therapy began.

Here immunoSEQ multiplex PCR was the method, and the copy in TCRdb shows in-frame clones only, minus some. The sample yields about 80,000 clones, around 90% seen once. The CDR3 covers 17 residues. Germline V gene data show CDR1 as SGHRS and CDR2 as YFSETQ. V lost 1 base to trimming and J lost 3 bases; unmatched junction nucleotides: 10. Sequencing used PBMCs, obtained around atezolizumab (anti-PD-L1) treatment. The rearrangement joins TRBV5-1 to TRBJ1-1; TRBD1 matches at 9 bases. The source of this sequence is a woman in her 70s with urothelial cancer. The CDR3 is CASSLNLDRGRDTEAFF. Here the CDR3 DNA reads TGCGCCAGCAGCTTGAATCTGGACAGGGGTAGAGACACTGAAGCTTTCTTT.